Sequencing of this T cell receptor beta chain was carried out in a study of response to subunit inactivated influenza vaccine. Study conclusions and caveats: Authors proposed each seasonal influenza vaccination draws in few new T cells.

This clonotype was counted a few times. The antigen is undetermined. V was pared by 5 bases and J by 2 bases, with 5 bases of the junction left unmatched. CDR3 size: 14 residues. The germline V gene encodes CDR1 LGHNA and CDR2 YNFKEQ. TCRdb reprocessed the RT-PCR reads via MiXCR and lists one record per CDR3 protein. The sample has around 580,000 distinct CDR3 sequences, about 15% seen once. The starting material was PBMCs from blood, obtained approximately 13 days after vaccination. This clonotype originated in a man over 45 who received an inactivated influenza vaccine. J is TRBJ2-7 and V is TRBV4-2; TRBD1 aligns across 8 bases. Here the CDR3 DNA reads TGTGCCAGCAGCTTCGACAGGGGTCCCTACGAGCAGTACTTC. It yields the protein CASSFDRGPYEQYF.